Many counts were recorded for the clone carrying this T cell receptor (beta chain). Its antigen is unidentified. TCRdb reprocessed the 5' RACE reads with MiXCR, giving one entry per CDR3 protein. The sample consists of 150,000 to 200,000 distinct CDR3 sequences, approximately 17% of them appearing once. This entry belongs to a study of T-cell memory formation after mild COVID-19. Broader study findings: Clones which contracted sat mainly in CM and EM if CD4+, and in EMRA if CD8+.

Germline V gene data show CDR1 as SGHVS and CDR2 as FQNEAQ. Trimming shortened V by 5 bases and J by 5 bases, and 9 bases separated the two germline ends. CDR3 length: 12 amino acids. This sequence originates from a man aged 18 to 30 who had mild COVID-19 (a few samples of this study predate the infection). Cell type and time point are not known. Material for sequencing was PBMCs or a T cell subset sorted from them (not recorded which). The rearrangement uses TRBV7-8 and TRBJ1-2; unclear D gene. The CDR3 DNA reads as TGTGCCAGCAGCGCATTTCGATATGGCTACACCTTC. Translated, it gives CASSAFRYGYTF.